These T cell receptor beta chains were read from a single sample in a study of CD8 T cells in ankylosing spondylitis. TCRdb itself ran the 5' RACE reads through MiXCR, one entry per CDR3 protein. The sample has a few hundred thousand distinct CDR3 sequences, approximately 8.2% seen once. Input material: blood, either unsorted or a sorted T cell fraction (not recorded which). Source of these receptors: a male donor with ankylosing spondylitis. CDR3s include the opening cysteine and the closing phenylalanine or tryptophan.

>TRBJ2-1|TRBV19
CASSLRQGRFSYNEQFF
>TRBJ2-7|TRBV28
CASSLLPHSSYEQYF
>TRBJ2-3|TRBV5-1
CASTSEGLSTDTQYF
>TRBJ2-7|TRBV5-1
CASSTGTGLTYEQYF
>TRBJ2-2|TRBV20-1
CSARDWASDNTGELFF
>TRBJ2-1|TRBV5-1
CASTPPDNSNEQFF
>TRBJ2-7|TRBV7-9
CASSLGGTTYYEQYF
>TRBJ2-1|TRBV7-9
CASSFRGMEQFF
>TRBJ1-3|TRBV6-1
CASRDRDPSSGNTIYF
>TRBJ2-3|TRBV10-3
CAISATQGGADTQYF
>TRBJ2-1|TRBV6-1
CASKGQGYAGGVYNEQFF
>TRBJ2-2|TRBV13
CASSPRRATGELFF
>TRBJ1-2|TRBV3-1
CASSQRGGGDGYTF
>TRBJ2-7|TRBV7-3
CASSLQAGAYEQYF
>TRBJ2-1|TRBV9
CASSVDLFYEQFF
>TRBJ1-4|TRBV12-3/TRBV12-4
CASDPRGLTATNEKLFF
>TRBJ2-7|TRBV11-2
CASSLRRDWEQYF
>TRBJ1-1|TRBV24-1
CATSDPMNTEAFF
>TRBJ2-6|TRBV20-1
CSAHPGTGANVLTF
>TRBJ1-6|TRBV20-1
CSARDTGQGSSPLHF
>TRBJ2-4|TRBV24-1
CATSDLQVCNRESF
>TRBJ2-1|TRBV25-1
CASSIPGQGHNEQFF
>TRBJ2-1|TRBV6-4
CASSARLAGAGNEQFF
>TRBJ1-1|TRBV9
CASSATGTQAFF
>TRBJ2-1|TRBV5-1
CASSLVGSGSNEQFF
>TRBJ2-1|TRBV29-1
CSVDALNEQFF
>TRBJ2-3|TRBV3-1
CASSPTGTSGTQYF
>TRBJ1-1|TRBV5-1
CASSMTGASNTEAFF
>TRBJ2-2|TRBV7-3
CASRIRVDTGELFF
>TRBJ2-1|TRBV20-1
CSARGPISEGHHNEQFF
>TRBJ2-1|TRBV5-1
CASSPGQHNEQFF
>TRBJ2-7|TRBV5-6
CASSAGQGAEEQYF
>TRBJ2-5|TRBV28
CASRDRRAQETQYF
>TRBJ1-1|TRBV6-4
CASSEAGNTEAFF
>TRBJ2-7|TRBV6-1
CASSRREGRFEQYF
>TRBJ2-1|TRBV3-1
CASSQVKHYNEQFF
>TRBJ2-1|TRBV10-2
CASSESGSYNEQFF
>TRBJ2-1|TRBV5-1
CASSAQGGMNNEQFF
>TRBJ2-7|TRBV9
CASSPHSGRSYEQYF
>TRBJ1-3|TRBV2
CASSRTVHLSGNTIYF
>TRBJ1-1|TRBV19
CASSVQGLAEAFF
>TRBJ2-5|TRBV27
CASSNREGETQYF
>TRBJ2-1|TRBV20-1
CSAPSWAGYNEQFF
>TRBJ1-1|TRBV3-1
CASVSAGLNTEAFF
>TRBJ2-7|TRBV6-1
CASTKGRLAAYEQYF
>TRBJ2-2|TRBV7-8
CASSLVVHRTGELFF
>TRBJ2-7|TRBV29-1
CSVDLQAYEQYF